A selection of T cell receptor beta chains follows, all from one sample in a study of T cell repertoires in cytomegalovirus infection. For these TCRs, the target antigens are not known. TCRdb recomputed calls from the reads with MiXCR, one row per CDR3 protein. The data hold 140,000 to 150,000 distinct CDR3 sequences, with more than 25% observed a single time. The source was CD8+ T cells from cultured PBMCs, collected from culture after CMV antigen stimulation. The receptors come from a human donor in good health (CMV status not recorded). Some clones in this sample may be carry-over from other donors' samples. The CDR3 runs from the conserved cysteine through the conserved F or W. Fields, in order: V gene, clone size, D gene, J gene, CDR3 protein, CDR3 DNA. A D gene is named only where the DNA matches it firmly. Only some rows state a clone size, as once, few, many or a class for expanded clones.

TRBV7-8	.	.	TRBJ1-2	CASSLDPGRGYTF	TGTGCCAGCAGCTTAGATCCGGGCCGGGGCTACACCTTC
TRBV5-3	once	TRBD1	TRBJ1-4	CASSVRTGANEKLFF	TGTGCCAGCAGCGTCCGGACAGGGGCTAATGAAAAACTGTTTTTT
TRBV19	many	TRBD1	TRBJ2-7	CASSDGQGFEQYF	TGTGCCAGTAGTGACGGACAGGGGTTCGAGCAGTACTTC
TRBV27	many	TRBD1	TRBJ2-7	CASSFLGTGSHEQYF	TGTGCCAGCAGCTTTCTGGGGACAGGGAGTCACGAGCAGTACTTC
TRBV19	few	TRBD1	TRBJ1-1	CASSIDRTGGDTEAFF	TGTGCCAGTAGTATAGACCGGACAGGGGGAGACACTGAAGCTTTCTTT
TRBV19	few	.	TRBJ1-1	CASSIFSNTEAFF	TGTGCCAGTAGTATTTTTTCCAACACTGAAGCTTTCTTT
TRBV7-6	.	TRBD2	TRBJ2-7	CASSSPGLALEQYF	TGTGCCAGCAGCTCTCCGGGACTAGCCCTCGAGCAGTACTTC
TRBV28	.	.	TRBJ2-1	CASRGYIRSYNEQFF	TGTGCCAGCAGGGGATATATTAGGAGCTACAATGAGCAGTTCTTC
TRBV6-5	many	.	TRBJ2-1	CASSLRESYNEQFF	TGTGCCAGCAGTTTGAGGGAGTCCTACAATGAGCAGTTCTTC
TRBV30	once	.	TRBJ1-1	CAWSPTDEAFF	TGTGCCTGGAGTCCGACAGACGAAGCTTTCTTT
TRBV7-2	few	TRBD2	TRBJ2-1	CASSLPPGLAGGENEQFF	TGTGCCAGCAGCTTACCTCCGGGACTAGCGGGGGGGGAGAATGAGCAGTTCTTC
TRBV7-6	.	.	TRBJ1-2	CASSSMGVGDGYTF	TGTGCCAGCAGTTCGATGGGAGTCGGGGATGGCTACACCTTC
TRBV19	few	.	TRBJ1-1	CASSMFDFDSAFF	TGTGCCAGTAGTATGTTTGATTTCGATTCGGCTTTCTTT
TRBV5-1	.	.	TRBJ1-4	CASSVGSYEKLFF	TGCGCCAGCAGCGTAGGGAGTTATGAAAAACTGTTTTTT
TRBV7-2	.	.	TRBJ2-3	CASSSFLASSTDTQYF	TGTGCCAGCAGCTCTTTTCTCGCCTCCTCCACAGATACGCAGTATTTT
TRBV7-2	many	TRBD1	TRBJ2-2	CASSSLGTGRWAGELFF	TGTGCCAGCAGCTCCCTCGGGACAGGGCGGTGGGCCGGGGAGCTGTTTTTT
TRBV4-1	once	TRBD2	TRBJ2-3	CASSQGDYLTDTQYF	TGCGCCAGCAGCCAAGGGGACTACCTCACAGATACGCAGTATTTT
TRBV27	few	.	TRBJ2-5	CASSQGVWETQYF	TGTGCCAGCAGTCAAGGGGTGTGGGAGACCCAGTACTTC
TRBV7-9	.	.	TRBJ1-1	CASSLGWTTNTEAFF	TGTGCCAGCAGCTTAGGATGGACAACGAACACTGAAGCTTTCTTT
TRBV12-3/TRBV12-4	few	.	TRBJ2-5	CASRQGETQYF	TGTGCCAGCAGGCAGGGGGAGACCCAGTACTTC
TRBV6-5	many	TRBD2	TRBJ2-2	CASSSGLAGTGELFF	TGTGCCAGCAGTTCCGGACTAGCGGGGACCGGGGAGCTGTTTTTT
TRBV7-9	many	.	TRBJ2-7	CASSLDGYSYEQYF	TGTGCCAGCAGCTTAGATGGATACTCCTACGAGCAGTACTTC
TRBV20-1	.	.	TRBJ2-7	CSARDRDTYEQYF	TGCAGTGCTAGAGATCGGGATACCTACGAGCAGTACTTC
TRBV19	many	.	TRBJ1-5	CASSTYNQPQHF	TGTGCCAGTAGTACGTACAATCAGCCCCAGCATTTT
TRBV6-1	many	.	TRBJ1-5	CASSLPNPSQPQHF	TGTGCCAGCAGCCTCCCTAACCCCTCCCAGCCCCAGCATTTT
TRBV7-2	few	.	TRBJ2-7	CASSSGILREQYF	TGTGCCAGCAGCTCCGGGATCCTCCGAGAGCAGTACTTC
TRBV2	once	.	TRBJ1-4	CASSQPPQTAATNEKLFF	TGTGCCAGCAGTCAACCCCCTCAGACAGCTGCAACTAATGAAAAACTGTTTTTT
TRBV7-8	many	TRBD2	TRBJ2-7	CASSLDGTSKQYF	TGTGCCAGCAGCTTAGACGGGACTAGTAAGCAGTACTTC
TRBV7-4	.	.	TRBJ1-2	CASTQPTDSYGYTF	TGTGCCAGCACCCAACCGACAGATTCCTATGGCTACACCTTC
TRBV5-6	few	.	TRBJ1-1	CASSLVSSYTEAFF	TGTGCCAGCAGCTTGGTGAGTTCGTACACTGAAGCTTTCTTT
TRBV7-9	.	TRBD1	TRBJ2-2	CASSRDRGTGELFF	TGTGCCAGCAGCCGGGACAGGGGCACCGGGGAGCTGTTTTTT